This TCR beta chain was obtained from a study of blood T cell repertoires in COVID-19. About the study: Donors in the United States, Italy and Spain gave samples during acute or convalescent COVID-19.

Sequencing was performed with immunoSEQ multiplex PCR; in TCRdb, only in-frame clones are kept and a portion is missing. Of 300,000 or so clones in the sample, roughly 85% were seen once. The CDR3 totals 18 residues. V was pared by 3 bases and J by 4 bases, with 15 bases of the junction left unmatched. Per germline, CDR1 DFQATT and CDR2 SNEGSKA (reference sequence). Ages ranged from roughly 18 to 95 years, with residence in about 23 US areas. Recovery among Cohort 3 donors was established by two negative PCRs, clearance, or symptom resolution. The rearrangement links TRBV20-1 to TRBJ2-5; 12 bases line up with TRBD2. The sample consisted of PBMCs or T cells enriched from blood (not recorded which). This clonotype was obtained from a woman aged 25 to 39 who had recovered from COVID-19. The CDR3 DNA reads TGCAGTGCTAGTCTTCCTAGCGGGGGGGTAGGAGTGGGAGAGACCCAGTACTTC. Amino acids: CSASLPSGGVGVGETQYF.